This passage covers 15 T cell receptor beta chains from one sample sequenced in a study of OX40 agonist ivuxolimab in advanced cancers. The table came from immunoSEQ multiplex PCR; TCRdb's copy has only in-frame clones and leaves some out. The sample has around 55,000 clones; about 88% are singletons. Specimen: CD4+ or CD8+ T cells sorted from blood, collected in a trial of the OX40 agonist ivuxolimab. All receptors come from an adult with an advanced solid tumor such as melanoma, head and neck, liver or kidney cancer.

This clone has a single count. This chain links TRBV7-9 with TRBJ2-3; D is possibly TRBD1 (5 bases). V was shortened by 6 bases and J by 4 bases, with 5 bases between the two germline ends. The CDR3 contains 11 residues. Germline V gene lookup returns CDR1 SEHNR and CDR2 FQNEAQ (reference sequence). The CDR3: CASRGPDTQYF. CDR3 in DNA: TGTGCCAGCAGGGGGCCAGATACGCAGTATTTT.

This chain uses TRBV9 with TRBJ2-1; 7 bases map to TRBD2. Germline V gene lookup returns CDR1 SGDLS and CDR2 YYNGEE. Trimming cost V 0 bases and J 6 bases; bases outside gene matches: 6. The CDR3 contains 15 residues. Written as DNA, the CDR3 is TGTGCCAGCAGCGTAGGTGCGGGAGTCCCCAATGAGCAGTTCTTC. Translating gives CASSVGAGVPNEQFF.

This clone occurred a few times. V usage is TRBV4-2 and J usage is TRBJ2-7; D gene unclear. CDR1 is LGHNA, CDR2 YNFKEQ, per germline. Between the trimmed V and J ends, which lost 0 bases and 3 bases, there was a span of 6 bases. The CDR3 loop spans 13 amino acids. The chain's CDR3 is CASSQDSIYEQYF. DNA for the CDR3: TGTGCCAGCAGCCAAGATTCCATCTACGAGCAGTACTTC.

This clone has only a few counts. The chain carries TRBV2 and TRBJ2-7; 7 nucleotides match TRBD1. There are 15 residues in the CDR3. Germline V gives CDR1 SNHLY, CDR2 FYNNEI. V shed 2 bases, J shed 1 base, and the junction held 5 bases outside the gene matches. In DNA, the CDR3 is TGTGCCAGCAGTGAACCGCAGGGGGTTTCCTACGAGCAGTACTTC. It is translated as CASSEPQGVSYEQYF.

The rearrangement joins TRBV27 to TRBJ1-4; D gene uncertain. The CDR3 covers 13 residues. Trimming removed 2 bases at V and 5 bases at J, with 6 bases between. Germline V gene lookup returns CDR1 MNHEY and CDR2 SMNVEV (reference sequence). Written as DNA, the CDR3 is TGTGCCAGCAGTTTACGACCAAATGAAAAACTGTTTTTT. It codes for CASSLRPNEKLFF.

The chain is built from TRBV4-3 and TRBJ2-1, with D possibly matching TRBD2 (5 bases). With 4 bases removed from V and 7 bases from J, the gap between germline ends came to 14 bases. CDR1 and CDR2 from the germline V gene are LGHNA and YSLEER. CDR3 size: 14 residues. CDR3 DNA sequence: TGCGCCAGCAGCCCCGTCGGGGTTTTAAATGAGCAGTTCTTC. As protein: CASSPVGVLNEQFF.

This clone was counted a single time. This chain connects TRBV5-1 to TRBJ2-5; 7 bases are a match to TRBD1. Germline V lookup: CDR1 SGHRS, CDR2 YFSETQ. The junction had 13 bases not matched to a gene; V was cut back by 7 bases and J by 4 bases. The CDR3 runs 15 residues. As DNA, the CDR3 is TGCGCCAGCGCTACTACTCAGGGGGATAGAGAGACCCAGTACTTC. It encodes CASATTQGDRETQYF.

V is TRBV30 and J is TRBJ2-2, with unresolved D. CDR1 and CDR2 from the germline V gene are GTSNPN and SVGIG (reference sequence). The CDR3 is 13 residues long. The V gene lost 4 bases and the J gene lost 15 bases, with 21 bases spanning the gap. The CDR3 sequence is CAWNPSAKGLVFF. The CDR3 DNA is TGTGCCTGGAACCCCTCCGCTAAGGGTTTGGTGTTTTTT.

The gene calls are TRBV11-2 and TRBJ2-5; 7 nucleotides match TRBD1. V shed 6 bases, J shed 4 bases, and the junction held 11 bases outside the gene matches. Germline lookup yields CDR1 SGHAT and CDR2 FQNNGV. This CDR3 region has 15 residues. DNA for the CDR3: TGTGCCAGCAGACTCGAAATGGGACAGTTAGAGACCCAGTACTTC. Its translation is CASRLEMGQLETQYF.

The chain uses TRBV16 and TRBJ2-7; 8 nucleotides agree with TRBD1. The J segment lost 7 bases and the V segment lost 4 bases, leaving 9 bases of the junction unmatched. Germline V gives CDR1 KGHSY, CDR2 FQNENV. The CDR3 extends over 14 amino acids. The CDR3, as DNA: TGTGCCAGCAGCCGATCGGACAGGGCTAAAGAGCAGTACGTC. Its protein is CASSRSDRAKEQYV.

The chain recombines TRBV7-8 with TRBJ1-1; perhaps TRBD1 as D (6 bases). V lost 5 bases and J 1 base, leaving 14 bases between the germline ends. CDR1 is SGHVS, CDR2 FQNEAQ, per germline. This CDR3 comprises 15 residues. CDR3 residues: CASSLSRGTNTEAFF. CDR3 nucleotides: TGTGCCAGCAGCCTAAGCAGGGGAACGAACACTGAAGCTTTCTTT.

The V and J genes are TRBV4-3 and TRBJ2-6; D gene uncertain. V was cut by 3 bases and J by 0 bases, with 12 bases left in between. The germline gives CDR1 LGHNA, CDR2 YSLEER. The CDR3 extends over 17 amino acids. CDR3 loop: CASSHSHSFSGANVLTF. In DNA form, the CDR3 reads TGCGCCAGCAGCCATTCCCACTCCTTCTCTGGGGCCAACGTCCTGACTTTC.

J is TRBJ2-2 and V is TRBV9; D gene unclear. Germline CDR1 and CDR2: SGDLS and YYNGEE. The V end lost 8 bases, the J end lost 5 bases, and 4 bases lay between the germline ends. This CDR3 contains 10 residues. CDR3 DNA sequence: TGTGCCAGTAATACCGGGGAGCTGTTTTTT. This gives the protein CASNTGELFF.

This chain connects TRBV10-3 to TRBJ2-1, with D perhaps TRBD2 (5 bases). The CDR3 is made up of 18 amino acids. V lost 0 bases and J 3 bases, leaving 18 bases between the germline ends. Looked up from germline, CDR1 is ENHRY and CDR2 is SYGVKD. In nucleotides, the CDR3 is TGTGCCATCAGTGAGTCTCCACCTGGATCGGGATTCTACAATGAGCAGTTCTTC. Its protein product is CAISESPPGSGFYNEQFF.

The chain uses TRBV7-6 and TRBJ2-3; D possibly corresponds to TRBD2 (5 bases). The V gene lost 3 bases and the J gene lost 7 bases, with 17 bases spanning the gap. This CDR3 has 15 residues. Germline V gives CDR1 SGHVS, CDR2 FNYEAQ. In DNA form, the CDR3 reads TGTGCCAGCAGCTTCAAACGGGGTGCCATGAATACGCAGTATTTT. Its protein is CASSFKRGAMNTQYF.